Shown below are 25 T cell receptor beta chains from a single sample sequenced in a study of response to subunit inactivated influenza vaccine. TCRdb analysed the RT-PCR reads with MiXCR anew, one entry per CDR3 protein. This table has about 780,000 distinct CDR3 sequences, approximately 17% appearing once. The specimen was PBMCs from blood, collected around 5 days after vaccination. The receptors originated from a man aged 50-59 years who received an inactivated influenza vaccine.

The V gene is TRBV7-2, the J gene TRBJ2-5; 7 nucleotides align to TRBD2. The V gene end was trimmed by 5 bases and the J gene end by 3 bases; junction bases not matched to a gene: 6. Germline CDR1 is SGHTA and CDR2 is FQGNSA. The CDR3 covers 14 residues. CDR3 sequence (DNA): TGTGCCAGCAGCCGCTCCCGGGGGGAAGAGACCCAGTACTTC. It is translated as CASSRSRGEETQYF.

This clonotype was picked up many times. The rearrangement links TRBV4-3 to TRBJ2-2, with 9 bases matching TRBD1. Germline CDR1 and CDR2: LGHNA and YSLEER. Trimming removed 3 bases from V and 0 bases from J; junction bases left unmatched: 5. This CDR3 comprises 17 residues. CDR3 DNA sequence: TGCGCCAGCAGCCAGAAAACAGGGGGCACGAACACCGGGGAGCTGTTTTTT. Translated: CASSQKTGGTNTGELFF.

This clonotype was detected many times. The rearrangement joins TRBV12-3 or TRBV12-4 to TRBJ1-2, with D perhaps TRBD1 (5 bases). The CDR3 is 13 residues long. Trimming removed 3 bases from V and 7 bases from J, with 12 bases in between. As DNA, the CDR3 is TGTGCCAGCAGTTTTAACAGGTGGACTGGCTACACCTTC. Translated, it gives CASSFNRWTGYTF.

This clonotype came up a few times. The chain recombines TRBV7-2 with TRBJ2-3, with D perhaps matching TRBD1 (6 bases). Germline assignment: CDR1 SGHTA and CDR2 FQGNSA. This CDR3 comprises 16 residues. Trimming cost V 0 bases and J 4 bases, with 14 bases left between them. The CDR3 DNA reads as TGTGCCAGCAGCTTAGCTAGGGGGAGTTACGCAGATACGCAGTATTTT. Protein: CASSLARGSYADTQYF.

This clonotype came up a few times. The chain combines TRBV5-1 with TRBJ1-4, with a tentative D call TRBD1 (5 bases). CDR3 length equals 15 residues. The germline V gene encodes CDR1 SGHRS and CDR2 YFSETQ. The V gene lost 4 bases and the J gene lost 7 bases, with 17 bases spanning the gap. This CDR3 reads CASSPARDVSEKLFF. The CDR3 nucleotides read TGCGCCAGCAGCCCCGCCAGGGACGTCAGTGAAAAACTGTTTTTT.

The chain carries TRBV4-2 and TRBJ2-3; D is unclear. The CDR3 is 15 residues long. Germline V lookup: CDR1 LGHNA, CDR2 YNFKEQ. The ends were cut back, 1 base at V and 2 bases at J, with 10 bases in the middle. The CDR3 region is CASSQVQANTDTQYF. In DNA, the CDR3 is TGTGCCAGCAGCCAAGTCCAGGCTAACACAGATACGCAGTATTTT.

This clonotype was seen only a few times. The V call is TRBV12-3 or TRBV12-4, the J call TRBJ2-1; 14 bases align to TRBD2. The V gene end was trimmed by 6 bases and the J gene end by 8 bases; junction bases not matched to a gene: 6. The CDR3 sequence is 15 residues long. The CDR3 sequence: CASRGLAGVGDEQFF. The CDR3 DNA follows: TGTGCCAGCAGGGGACTAGCGGGAGTAGGGGATGAGCAGTTCTTC.

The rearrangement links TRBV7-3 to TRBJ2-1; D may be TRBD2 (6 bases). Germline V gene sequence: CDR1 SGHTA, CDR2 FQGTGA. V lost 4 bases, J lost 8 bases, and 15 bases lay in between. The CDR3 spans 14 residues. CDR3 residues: CASSSPPGSYEQFF. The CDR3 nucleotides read TGTGCCAGCAGCTCCCCCCCCGGGAGTTATGAGCAGTTCTTC.

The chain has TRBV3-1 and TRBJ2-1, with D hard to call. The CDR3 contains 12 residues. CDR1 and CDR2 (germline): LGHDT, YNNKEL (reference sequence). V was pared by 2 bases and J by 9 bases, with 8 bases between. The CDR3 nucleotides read TGTGCCAGCAGCCAATATCGCTCTGAGCAGTTCTTC. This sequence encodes CASSQYRSEQFF.

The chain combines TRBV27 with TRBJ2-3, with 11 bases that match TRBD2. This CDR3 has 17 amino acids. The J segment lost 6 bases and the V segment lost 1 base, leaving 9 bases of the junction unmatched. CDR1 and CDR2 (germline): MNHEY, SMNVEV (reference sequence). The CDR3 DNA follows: TGTGCCAGCAGTTTATTTGGTACTAGCGGGAGTCAGGATACGCAGTATTTT. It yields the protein CASSLFGTSGSQDTQYF.

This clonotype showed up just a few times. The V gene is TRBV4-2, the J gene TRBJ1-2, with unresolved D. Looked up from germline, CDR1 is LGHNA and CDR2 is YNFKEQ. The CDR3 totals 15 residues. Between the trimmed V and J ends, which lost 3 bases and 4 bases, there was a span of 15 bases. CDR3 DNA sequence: TGTGCCAGCAGCCAGTACCTGGACGGAGGCTATGGCTACACCTTC. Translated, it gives CASSQYLDGGYGYTF.

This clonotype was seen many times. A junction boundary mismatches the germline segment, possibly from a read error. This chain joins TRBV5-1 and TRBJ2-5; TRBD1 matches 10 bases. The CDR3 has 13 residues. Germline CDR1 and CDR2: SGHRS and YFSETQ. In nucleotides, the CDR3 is TGTGCCAGCAGTCGGACAGGGGGAGAGACCCAGTACTTC. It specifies CASSRTGGETQYF.

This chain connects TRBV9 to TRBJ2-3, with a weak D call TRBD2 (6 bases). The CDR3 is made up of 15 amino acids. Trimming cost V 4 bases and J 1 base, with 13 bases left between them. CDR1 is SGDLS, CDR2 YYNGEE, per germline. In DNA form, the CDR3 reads TGTGCCAGCAGCCCGTGGGCTAGCGGCACAGATACGCAGTATTTT. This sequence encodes CASSPWASGTDTQYF.

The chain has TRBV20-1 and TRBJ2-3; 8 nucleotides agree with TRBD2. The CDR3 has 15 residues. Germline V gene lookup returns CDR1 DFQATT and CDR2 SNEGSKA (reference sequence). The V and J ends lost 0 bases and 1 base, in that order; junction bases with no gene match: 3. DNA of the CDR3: TGCAGTGCTAGAGATTCACTAGCGGGCACAGATACGCAGTATTTT. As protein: CSARDSLAGTDTQYF.

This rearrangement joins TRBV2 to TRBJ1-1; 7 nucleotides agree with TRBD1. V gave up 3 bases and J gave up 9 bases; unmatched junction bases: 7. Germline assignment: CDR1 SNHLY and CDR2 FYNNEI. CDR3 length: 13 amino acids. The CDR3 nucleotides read TGTGCCAGCAGTGATCTCGGGACAGTAAAAGCTTTCTTT. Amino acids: CASSDLGTVKAFF.

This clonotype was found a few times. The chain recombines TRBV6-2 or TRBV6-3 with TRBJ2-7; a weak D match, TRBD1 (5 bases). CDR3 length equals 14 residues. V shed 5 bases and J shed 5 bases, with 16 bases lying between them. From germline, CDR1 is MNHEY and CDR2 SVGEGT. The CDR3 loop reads CASSPYRGWNEQYF. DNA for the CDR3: TGTGCCAGCAGTCCCTATAGGGGTTGGAACGAGCAGTACTTC.

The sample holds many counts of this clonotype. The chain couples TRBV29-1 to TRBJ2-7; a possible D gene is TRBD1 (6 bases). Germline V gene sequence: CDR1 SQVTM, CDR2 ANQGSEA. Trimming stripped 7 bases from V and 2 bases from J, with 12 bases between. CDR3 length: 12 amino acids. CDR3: CSARTETYEQYF. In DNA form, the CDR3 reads TGCAGCGCGAGGACAGAAACCTACGAGCAGTACTTC.

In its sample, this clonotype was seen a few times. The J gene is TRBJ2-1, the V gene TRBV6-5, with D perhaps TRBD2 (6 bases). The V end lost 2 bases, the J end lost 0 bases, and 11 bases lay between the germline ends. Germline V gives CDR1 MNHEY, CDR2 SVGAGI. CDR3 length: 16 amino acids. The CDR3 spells CASSYVQTSSYNEQFF. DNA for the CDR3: TGTGCCAGCAGTTACGTGCAGACTAGCTCCTACAATGAGCAGTTCTTC.

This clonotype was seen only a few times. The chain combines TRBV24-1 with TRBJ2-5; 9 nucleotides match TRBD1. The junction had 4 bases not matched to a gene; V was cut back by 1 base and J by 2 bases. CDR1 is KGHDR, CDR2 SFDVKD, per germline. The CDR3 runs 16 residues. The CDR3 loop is CATSDFPGQGQETQYF. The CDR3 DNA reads TGTGCCACCAGTGATTTCCCGGGACAGGGACAAGAGACCCAGTACTTC.

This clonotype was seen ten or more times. As DNA, the CDR3 is TGTGCCATCAGTTCCGGGAACCGGGAGACCCAGTACTTC. Translating it yields CAISSGNRETQYF. The chain uses TRBV10-3 and TRBJ2-5, with D possibly matching TRBD2 (5 bases). Deletions cut 5 bases from V and 5 bases from J, with 12 bases between. The CDR3 has 13 residues. The germline gives CDR1 ENHRY, CDR2 SYGVKD.

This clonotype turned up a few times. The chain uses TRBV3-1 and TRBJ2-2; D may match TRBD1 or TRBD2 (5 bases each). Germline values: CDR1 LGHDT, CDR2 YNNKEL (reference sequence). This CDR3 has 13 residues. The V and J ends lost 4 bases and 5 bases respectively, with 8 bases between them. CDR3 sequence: CASSRWGTGELFF. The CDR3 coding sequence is TGTGCCAGCAGCCGGTGGGGGACCGGGGAGCTGTTTTTT.

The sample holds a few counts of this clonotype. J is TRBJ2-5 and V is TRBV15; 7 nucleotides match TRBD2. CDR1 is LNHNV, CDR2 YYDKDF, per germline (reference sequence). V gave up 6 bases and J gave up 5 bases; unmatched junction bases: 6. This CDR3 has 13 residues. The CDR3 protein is CATSRGRDETQYF. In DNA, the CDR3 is TGTGCCACCAGTCGGGGGAGGGACGAGACCCAGTACTTC.

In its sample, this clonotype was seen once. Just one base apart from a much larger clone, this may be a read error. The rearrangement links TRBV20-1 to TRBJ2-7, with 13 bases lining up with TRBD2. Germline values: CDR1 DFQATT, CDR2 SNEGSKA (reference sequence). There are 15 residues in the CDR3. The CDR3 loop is CSASGLAGAIYGQYF. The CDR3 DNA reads TGCAGTGCTTCCGGACTAGCGGGAGCAATCTACGGGCAGTACTTC.

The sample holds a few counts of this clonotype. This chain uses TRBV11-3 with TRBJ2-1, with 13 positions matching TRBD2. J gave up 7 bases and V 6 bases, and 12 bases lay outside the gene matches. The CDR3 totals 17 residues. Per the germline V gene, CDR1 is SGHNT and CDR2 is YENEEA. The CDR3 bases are TGTGCCAGCAGTCCCCCTCCGGGGACTAGCGGGAAGAATGAGCAGTTCTTC. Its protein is CASSPPPGTSGKNEQFF.

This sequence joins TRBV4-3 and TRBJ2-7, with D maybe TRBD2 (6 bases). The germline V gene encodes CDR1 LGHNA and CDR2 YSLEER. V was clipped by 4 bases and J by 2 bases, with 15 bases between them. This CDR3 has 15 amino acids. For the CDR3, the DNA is TGCGCCAGCAGCCCGATTGGAGGGGCGACCTACGAGCAGTACTTC. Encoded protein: CASSPIGGATYEQYF.